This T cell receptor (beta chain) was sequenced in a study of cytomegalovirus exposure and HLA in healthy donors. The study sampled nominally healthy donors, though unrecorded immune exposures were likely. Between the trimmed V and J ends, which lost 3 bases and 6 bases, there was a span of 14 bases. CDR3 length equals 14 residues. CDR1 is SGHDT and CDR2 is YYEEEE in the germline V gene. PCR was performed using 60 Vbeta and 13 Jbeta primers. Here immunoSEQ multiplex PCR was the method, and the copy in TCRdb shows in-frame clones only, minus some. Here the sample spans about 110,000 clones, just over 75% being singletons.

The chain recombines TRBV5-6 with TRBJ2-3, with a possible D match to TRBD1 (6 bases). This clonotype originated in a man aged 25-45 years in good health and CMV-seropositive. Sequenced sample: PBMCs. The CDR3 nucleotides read TGTGCCAGCAGCTCCTCAGGGGCGCGGGATACGCAGTATTTT. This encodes CASSSSGARDTQYF.